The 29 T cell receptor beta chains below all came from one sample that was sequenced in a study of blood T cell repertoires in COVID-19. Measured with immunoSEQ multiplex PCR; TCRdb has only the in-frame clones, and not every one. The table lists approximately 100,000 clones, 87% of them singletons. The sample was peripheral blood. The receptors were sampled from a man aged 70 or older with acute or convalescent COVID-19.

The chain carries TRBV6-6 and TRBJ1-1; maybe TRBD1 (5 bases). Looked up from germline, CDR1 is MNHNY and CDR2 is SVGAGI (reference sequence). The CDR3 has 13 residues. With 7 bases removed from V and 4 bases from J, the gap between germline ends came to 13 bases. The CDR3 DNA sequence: TGTGCCAGCACCAACGGGGGGGGCACTGAAGCTTTCTTT. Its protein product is CASTNGGGTEAFF.

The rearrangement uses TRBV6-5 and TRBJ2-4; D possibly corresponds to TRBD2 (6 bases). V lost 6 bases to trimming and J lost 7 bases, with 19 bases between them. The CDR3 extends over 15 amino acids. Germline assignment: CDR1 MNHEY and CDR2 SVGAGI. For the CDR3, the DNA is TGTGCCAGCAGCCCCCGACTAGAAGCCGGGAACATTCAGTACTTC. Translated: CASSPRLEAGNIQYF.

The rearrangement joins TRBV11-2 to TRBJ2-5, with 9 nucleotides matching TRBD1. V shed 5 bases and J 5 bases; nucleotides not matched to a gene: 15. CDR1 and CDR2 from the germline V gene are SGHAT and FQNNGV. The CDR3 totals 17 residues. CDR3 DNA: TGTGCCAGCAGCCGAACAGGGGGCAGGCTTATTGTGGAGACCCAGTACTTC. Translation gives CASSRTGGRLIVETQYF.

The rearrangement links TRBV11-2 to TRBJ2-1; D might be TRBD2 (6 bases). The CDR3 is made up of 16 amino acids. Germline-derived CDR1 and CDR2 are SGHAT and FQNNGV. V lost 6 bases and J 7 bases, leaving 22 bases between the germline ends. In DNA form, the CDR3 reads TGTGCCAGCAGTCTCTCGGGACTCCGCATGGTAAATGAGCAGTTCTTC. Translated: CASSLSGLRMVNEQFF.

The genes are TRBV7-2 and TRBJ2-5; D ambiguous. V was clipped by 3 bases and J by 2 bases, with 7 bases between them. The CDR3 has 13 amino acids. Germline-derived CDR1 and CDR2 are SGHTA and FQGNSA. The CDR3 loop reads CASSFTFQETQYF. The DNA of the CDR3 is TGTGCCAGCAGCTTCACATTTCAAGAGACCCAGTACTTC. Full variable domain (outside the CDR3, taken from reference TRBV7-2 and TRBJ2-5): GAGVSQSPSNKVTEKGKDVELRCDPISGHTALYWYRQSLGQGLEFLIYFQGNSAPDKSGLPSDRFSAERTGGSVSTLTIQRTQQEDSAVYLCASSFTFQETQYFGPGTRLLVL.

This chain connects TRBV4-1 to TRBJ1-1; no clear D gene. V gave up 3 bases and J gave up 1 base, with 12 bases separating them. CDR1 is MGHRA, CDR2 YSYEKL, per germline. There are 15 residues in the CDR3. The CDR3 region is CASSQSYAENTEAFF. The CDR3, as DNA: TGCGCCAGCAGCCAGTCATATGCGGAGAACACTGAAGCTTTCTTT.

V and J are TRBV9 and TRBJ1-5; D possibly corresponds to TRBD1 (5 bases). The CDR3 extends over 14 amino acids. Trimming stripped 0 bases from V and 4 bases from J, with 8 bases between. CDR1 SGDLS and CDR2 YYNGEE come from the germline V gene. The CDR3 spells CASSVGQLNQPQHF. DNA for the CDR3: TGTGCCAGCAGCGTAGGACAGCTAAATCAGCCCCAGCATTTT.

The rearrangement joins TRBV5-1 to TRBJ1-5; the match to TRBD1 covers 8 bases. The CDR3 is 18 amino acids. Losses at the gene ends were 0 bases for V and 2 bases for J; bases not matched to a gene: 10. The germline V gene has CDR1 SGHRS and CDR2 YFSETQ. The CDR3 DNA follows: TGCGCCAGCAGCTTGGTGGCAGGGGGCGAGAGGGGCAATCAGCCCCAGCATTTT. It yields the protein CASSLVAGGERGNQPQHF.

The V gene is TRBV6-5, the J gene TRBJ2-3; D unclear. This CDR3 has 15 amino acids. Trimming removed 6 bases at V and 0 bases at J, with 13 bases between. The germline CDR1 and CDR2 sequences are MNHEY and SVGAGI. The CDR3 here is CASSPRVPSTDTQYF. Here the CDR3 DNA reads TGTGCCAGCAGCCCCCGAGTCCCTAGCACAGATACGCAGTATTTT.

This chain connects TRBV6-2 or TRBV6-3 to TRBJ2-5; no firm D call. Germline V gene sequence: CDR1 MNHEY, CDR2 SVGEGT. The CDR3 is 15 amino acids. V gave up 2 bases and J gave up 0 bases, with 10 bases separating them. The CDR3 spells CASSYVVRYQETQYF. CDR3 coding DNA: TGTGCCAGCAGTTACGTAGTCCGATACCAAGAGACCCAGTACTTC.

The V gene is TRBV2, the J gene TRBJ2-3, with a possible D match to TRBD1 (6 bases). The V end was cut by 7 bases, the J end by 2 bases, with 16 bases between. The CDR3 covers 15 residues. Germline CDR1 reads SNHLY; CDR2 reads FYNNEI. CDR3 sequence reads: CASKGDRPTTDTQYF. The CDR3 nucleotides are TGTGCCAGCAAGGGGGACCGCCCCACCACAGATACGCAGTATTTT.

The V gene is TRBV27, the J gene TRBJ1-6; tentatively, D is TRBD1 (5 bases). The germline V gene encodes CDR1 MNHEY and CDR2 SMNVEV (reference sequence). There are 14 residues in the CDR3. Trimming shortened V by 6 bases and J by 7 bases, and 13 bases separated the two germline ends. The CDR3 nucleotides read TGTGCCAGCAGCGCAGGACGGGGGAATTCACCCCTCCACTTT. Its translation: CASSAGRGNSPLHF.

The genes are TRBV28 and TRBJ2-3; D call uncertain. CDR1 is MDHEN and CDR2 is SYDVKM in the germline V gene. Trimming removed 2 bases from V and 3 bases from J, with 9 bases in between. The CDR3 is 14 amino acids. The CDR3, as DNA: TGTGCCAGCAGTTTAATGGGCAGGACAGATACGCAGTATTTT. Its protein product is CASSLMGRTDTQYF.

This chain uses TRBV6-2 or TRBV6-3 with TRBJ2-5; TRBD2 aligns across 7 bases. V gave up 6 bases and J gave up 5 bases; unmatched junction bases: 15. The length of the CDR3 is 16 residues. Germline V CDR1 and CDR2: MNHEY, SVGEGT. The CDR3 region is CASSPLPERGGETQYF. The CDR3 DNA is TGTGCCAGCAGCCCCCTGCCAGAGCGGGGCGGTGAGACCCAGTACTTC.

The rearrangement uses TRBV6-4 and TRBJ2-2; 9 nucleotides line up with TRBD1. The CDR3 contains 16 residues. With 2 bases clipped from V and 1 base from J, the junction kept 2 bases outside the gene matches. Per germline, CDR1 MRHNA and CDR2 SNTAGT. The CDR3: CASSDEGQGNTGELFF. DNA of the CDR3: TGTGCCAGCAGTGACGAGGGACAGGGGAACACCGGGGAGCTGTTTTTT.

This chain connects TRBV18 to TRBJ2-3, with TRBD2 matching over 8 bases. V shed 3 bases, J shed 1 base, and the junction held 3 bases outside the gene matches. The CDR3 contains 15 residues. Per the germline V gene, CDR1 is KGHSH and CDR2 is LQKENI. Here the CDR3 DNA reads TGTGCCAGCTCACCGTTGCGGGGGGGCACAGATACGCAGTATTTT. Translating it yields CASSPLRGGTDTQYF.

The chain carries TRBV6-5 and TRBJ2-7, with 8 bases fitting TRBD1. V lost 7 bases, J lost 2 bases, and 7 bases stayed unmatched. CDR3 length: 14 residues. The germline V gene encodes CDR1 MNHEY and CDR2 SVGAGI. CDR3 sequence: CASTLDRGTYEQYF. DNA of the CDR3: TGTGCCAGCACCCTAGACAGGGGCACCTACGAGCAGTACTTC.

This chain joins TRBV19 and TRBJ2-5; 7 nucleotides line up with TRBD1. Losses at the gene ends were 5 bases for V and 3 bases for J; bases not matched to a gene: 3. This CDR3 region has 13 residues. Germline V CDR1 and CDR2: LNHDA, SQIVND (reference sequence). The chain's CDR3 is CASSRDREETQYF. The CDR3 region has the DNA TGTGCCAGTAGTCGGGACAGAGAAGAGACCCAGTACTTC.

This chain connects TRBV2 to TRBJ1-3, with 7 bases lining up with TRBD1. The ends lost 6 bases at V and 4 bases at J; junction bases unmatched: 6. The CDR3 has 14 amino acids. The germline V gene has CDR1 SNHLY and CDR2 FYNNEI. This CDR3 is CASSFGQDGNTIYF. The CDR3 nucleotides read TGTGCCAGCAGCTTTGGACAGGACGGAAACACCATATATTTT.

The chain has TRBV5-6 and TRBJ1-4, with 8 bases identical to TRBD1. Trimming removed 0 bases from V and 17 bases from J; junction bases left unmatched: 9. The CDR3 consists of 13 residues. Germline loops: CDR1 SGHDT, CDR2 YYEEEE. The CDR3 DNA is TGTGCCAGCAGCTTGGGGGTTTCCGGGACAGGTTTTTTT. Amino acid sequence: CASSLGVSGTGFF.

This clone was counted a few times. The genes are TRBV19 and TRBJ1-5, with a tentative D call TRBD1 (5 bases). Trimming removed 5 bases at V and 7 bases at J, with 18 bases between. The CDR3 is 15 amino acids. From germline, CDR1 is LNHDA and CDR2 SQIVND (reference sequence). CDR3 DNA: TGTGCCAGTAGTTTCGACAGCTCGTATCAACAGCCCCAGCATTTT. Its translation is CASSFDSSYQQPQHF.

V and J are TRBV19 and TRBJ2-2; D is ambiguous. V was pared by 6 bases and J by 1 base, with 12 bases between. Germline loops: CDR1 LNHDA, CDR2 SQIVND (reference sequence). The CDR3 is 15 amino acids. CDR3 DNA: TGTGCCAGTAGGGTAGCAGCGTTGAACACCGGGGAGCTGTTTTTT. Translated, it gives CASRVAALNTGELFF.

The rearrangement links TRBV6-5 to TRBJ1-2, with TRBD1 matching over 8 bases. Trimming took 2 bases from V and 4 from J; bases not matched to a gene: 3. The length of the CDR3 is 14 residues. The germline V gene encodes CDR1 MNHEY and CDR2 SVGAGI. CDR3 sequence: CASSYLGQGYGYTF. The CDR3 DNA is TGTGCCAGCAGTTACCTCGGACAGGGCTATGGCTACACCTTC.

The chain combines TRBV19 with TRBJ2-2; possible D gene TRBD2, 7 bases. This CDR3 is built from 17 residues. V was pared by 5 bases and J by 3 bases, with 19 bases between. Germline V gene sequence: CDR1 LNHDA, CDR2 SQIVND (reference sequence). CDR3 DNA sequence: TGTGCCAGTAGTGACGGTGGCGGGGGCCCGTACACCGGGGAGCTGTTTTTT. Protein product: CASSDGGGGPYTGELFF.

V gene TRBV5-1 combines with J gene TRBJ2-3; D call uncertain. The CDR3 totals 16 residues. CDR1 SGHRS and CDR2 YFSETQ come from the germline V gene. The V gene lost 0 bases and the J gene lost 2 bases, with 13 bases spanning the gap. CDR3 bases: TGCGCCAGCAGCTTGGGGGTGCAGGCACACACAGATACGCAGTATTTT. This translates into CASSLGVQAHTDTQYF. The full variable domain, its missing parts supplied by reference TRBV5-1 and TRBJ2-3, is KAGVTQTPRYLIKTRGQQVTLSCSPISGHRSVSWYQQTPGQGLQFLFEYFSETQRNKGNFPGRFSGRQFSNSRSEMNVSTLELGDSALYLCASSLGVQAHTDTQYFGPGTRLTVL.

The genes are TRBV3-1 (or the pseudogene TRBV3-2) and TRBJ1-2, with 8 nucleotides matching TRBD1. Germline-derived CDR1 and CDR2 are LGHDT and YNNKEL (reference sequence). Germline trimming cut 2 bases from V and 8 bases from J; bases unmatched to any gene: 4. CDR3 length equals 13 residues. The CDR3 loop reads CASSQPQGAGYTF. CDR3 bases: TGTGCCAGCAGCCAACCGCAGGGGGCCGGCTACACCTTC.

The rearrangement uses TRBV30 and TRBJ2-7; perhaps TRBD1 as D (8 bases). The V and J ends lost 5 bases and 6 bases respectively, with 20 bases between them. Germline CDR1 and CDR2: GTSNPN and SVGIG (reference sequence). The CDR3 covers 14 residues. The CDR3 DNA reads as TGTGCCTGGTCGAAACAGGGGGGGATCGGCGAGCAGTACTTC. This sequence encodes CAWSKQGGIGEQYF.

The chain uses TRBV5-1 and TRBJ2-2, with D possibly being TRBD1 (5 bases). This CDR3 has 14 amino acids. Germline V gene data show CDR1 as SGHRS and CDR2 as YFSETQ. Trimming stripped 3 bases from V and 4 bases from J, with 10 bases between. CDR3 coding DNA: TGCGCCAGCAGCTCAATAGGGGCCACCGGGGAGCTGTTTTTT. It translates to CASSSIGATGELFF.

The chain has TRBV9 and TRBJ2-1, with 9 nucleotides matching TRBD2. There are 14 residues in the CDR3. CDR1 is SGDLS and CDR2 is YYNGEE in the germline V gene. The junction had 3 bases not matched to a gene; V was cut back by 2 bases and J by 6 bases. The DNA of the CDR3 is TGTGCCAGCAGCGTGGGACTAGCCCCCAATGAGCAGTTCTTC. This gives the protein CASSVGLAPNEQFF. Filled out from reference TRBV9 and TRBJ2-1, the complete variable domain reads DSGVTQTPKHLITATGQRVTLRCSPRSGDLSVYWYQQSLDQGLQFLIQYYNGEERAKGNILERFSAQQFPDLHSELNLSSLELGDSALYFCASSVGLAPNEQFFGPGTRLTVL.